This section outlines one T cell receptor beta chain sequence together with its context. Recruits, aged roughly 18 to 90 years, lived in under 25 US areas. The CDR3 loop spans 16 amino acids. Germline CDR1 LGHNA, CDR2 YSLEER. Between the trimmed V and J ends, which lost 0 bases and 4 bases, there was a span of 15 bases. This specimen comes from a study of blood T cell repertoires in COVID-19. TCRdb's table, derived via immunoSEQ multiplex PCR, lists solely in-frame clones and lacks some. The table records 180,000 or so clones, around 89% of them present only once. Sequenced material: PBMCs or T cells enriched from blood (not recorded which). The gene calls are TRBV4-3 and TRBJ1-2; TRBD1 might be the D (5 bases). The sequence was collected from a woman younger than 30 who had recovered from COVID-19. The CDR3 DNA sequence: TGCGCCAGCAGCCAAGACTCGCGGCAGGGTGGCTATGGCTACACCTTC. Amino acids: CASSQDSRQGGYGYTF.